These 10 T cell receptor beta chains share one sample of origin, sequenced in a study of blood T cells in healthy people across ages (dated by TCRdb to the mid-2010s). To prepare the library, 5' RACE was applied. This sample was sequenced with an Illumina HiSeq 2500. The second PCR ran for about 6 to 12 cycles and used a J-beta primer mix along with a sample-barcoded 5' primer. In-frame beta chains were kept once TCRdb had trimmed the public reads at Q25 with fastp and called clones with MiXCR. When rows share a CDR3 protein, they turn into one entry using the most common DNA and genes. The sample records 2 million or so distinct CDR3 sequences, about 50% of which are singletons. The top ten clonotypes cover more than 2% of the sample. The sequencing input was blood. These receptors were collected from a woman between 35 and 50 years old in good health.

The chain is built from TRBV4-1 and TRBJ1-5, with D perhaps matching TRBD1 (5 bases). The ends were cut back, 0 bases at V and 0 bases at J, with 9 bases in the middle. The CDR3 is 16 amino acids. From germline, CDR1 is MGHRA and CDR2 YSYEKL. CDR3 sequence: CASSQEGRSSNQPQHF. The CDR3, as DNA: TGCGCCAGCAGCCAAGAGGGACGGAGTAGCAATCAGCCCCAGCATTTT.

This chain connects TRBV6-5 to TRBJ1-1; D perhaps matches TRBD1 (6 bases). The CDR3 has 13 amino acids. Trimming shortened V by 7 bases and J by 1 base, and 10 bases separated the two germline ends. Germline V gives CDR1 MNHEY, CDR2 SVGAGI. This chain's CDR3 is CASIRDKNTEAFF. The CDR3 DNA is TGTGCCAGCATCAGGGACAAGAACACTGAAGCTTTCTTT.

This chain uses TRBV20-1 with TRBJ2-4, with D unclear. Gene TRBJ2-7 matches the end of the DNA better, so the J call may be wrong. CDR1 is DFQATT and CDR2 is SNEGSKA in the germline V gene (reference sequence). This CDR3 region has 12 residues. CDR3 amino acids: CSVNRENYEQYF. CDR3 nucleotides: TGCAGTGTGAATAGAGAAAACTACGAGCAGTACTTC.

In regard to this clonotype: Given a much more abundant clone one base away, this may be a read error. The V call is TRBV4-3, the J call TRBJ2-4; no firm D call. The CDR3 totals 13 residues. Trimming took 0 bases from V and 5 from J, leaving 5 bases between them. CDR1 and CDR2 (germline): LGHNA, YSLEER. CDR3 in amino acids: CASSQERENIQYF. Written as DNA, the CDR3 is TGCGCCAGCAGCCAAGAGCGAGAAAACATTCAGTACTTC.

This chain connects TRBV2 to TRBJ2-6; possibly TRBD1 for D (5 bases). Trimming shortened V by 5 bases and J by 1 base, and 9 bases separated the two germline ends. Germline V gene lookup returns CDR1 SNHLY and CDR2 FYNNEI. The CDR3 totals 15 residues. For the CDR3, the DNA is TGTGCCAGCAGTAATCCAGGGTCTGGGGCCAACGTCCTGACTTTC. Encoded protein: CASSNPGSGANVLTF.

J is TRBJ2-4 and V is TRBV24-1; 7 nucleotides align to TRBD1. The end of the DNA is better explained by TRBJ2-7, so the J call may be wrong. CDR1 and CDR2 from the germline V gene are KGHDR and SFDVKD. This CDR3 has 12 amino acids. The CDR3 DNA sequence: TGTGCCGAGACGACAGGGCGCTACGAGCAGTACTTC. Amino acid sequence: CAETTGRYEQYF.

This clonotype was detected only a few times. V usage is TRBV28 and J usage is TRBJ2-5; D may be TRBD1 (6 bases). V was trimmed by 3 bases and J by 0 bases, leaving 11 bases between them. CDR3 length: 15 amino acids. Looked up from germline, CDR1 is MDHEN and CDR2 is SYDVKM. CDR3 sequence reads: CASSLSRGYQETQYF. CDR3 nucleotides: TGTGCCAGCAGTTTGTCTAGGGGGTACCAAGAGACCCAGTACTTC.

This chain connects TRBV20-1 to TRBJ2-5; 9 positions match TRBD1. The end of the DNA is better explained by TRBJ2-7, so the J call may be wrong. Germline V CDR1 and CDR2: DFQATT, SNEGSKA (reference sequence). The CDR3 totals 15 residues. This CDR3 reads CSARDPGQGGNEQYF. For the CDR3, the DNA is TGCAGTGCTAGAGATCCGGGACAGGGAGGCAACGAGCAGTACTTC.

A note on this clonotype: A much larger clone differs by one base, so this may be a read error. The V call is TRBV6-2 or TRBV6-3, the J call TRBJ2-1; 12 positions agree with TRBD2. CDR1 and CDR2 (germline): MNHEY, SVGEGT. This CDR3 is built from 15 residues. CDR3 sequence (DNA): TGTGCCGGCAGTTACTCGACTAGCGGGGGCAATGAGCAGTTCTTC. It yields the protein CAGSYSTSGGNEQFF.

This sequence joins TRBV6-1 and TRBJ1-2; D is unclear. Between the trimmed V and J ends, which lost 4 bases and 2 bases, there was a span of 11 bases. The length of the CDR3 is 14 residues. CDR1 is MNHNS, CDR2 SASEGT, per germline. CDR3 protein: CASSATAFNYGYTF. The CDR3 DNA reads TGTGCCAGCAGTGCCACAGCTTTCAACTATGGCTACACCTTC.